What follows are 30 T cell receptor beta chains derived from one specimen sequenced in a study of CD4+ T cells in melanoma (dated by TCRdb to between 2022 and 2023). Libraries were constructed by the immunoSEQ multiplex PCR assay. The immuneACCESS repertoire file appears here via TCRdb, limited to in-frame rearrangements. These files lack a portion of the clones; in checked studies, under half of the deficit traces to unresolved V genes, and the cause of the others is not known. In all, the sample holds about 50,000 clones, and 85% to 90% of those were seen once. The leading ten clones occupy 12% of the sample. Sequences were obtained from peripheral blood. The source is a human donor with melanoma.

The chain carries TRBV10-3 and TRBJ2-7; D remains ambiguous. CDR3 size: 13 residues. Germline-derived CDR1 and CDR2 are ENHRY and SYGVKD. Trimming took off 10 bases at V and 2 bases at J, with 15 bases between the two ends. The CDR3 sequence is CATTLEVTYEQYF. CDR3 bases: TGTGCCACGACCCTAGAGGTAACCTACGAGCAGTACTTC.

The chain has TRBV11-3 and TRBJ1-1; perhaps TRBD1 as D (5 bases). Germline CDR1 reads SGHNT; CDR2 reads YENEEA. Trimming stripped 1 base from V and 4 bases from J, with 7 bases between. CDR3 size: 13 residues. The chain's CDR3 is CASSLAGGTEAFF. CDR3 coding DNA: TGTGCCAGCAGCTTAGCGGGGGGCACTGAAGCTTTCTTT. Full variable domain (remainder filled in from reference TRBV11-3 and TRBJ1-1): EAGVVQSPRYKIIEKKQPVAFWCNPISGHNTLYWYLQNLGQGPELLIRYENEEAVDDSQLPKDRFSAERLKGVDSTLKIQPAELGDSAVYLCASSLAGGTEAFFGQGTRLTVV.

This clone showed up just a few times. The chain couples TRBV9 to TRBJ1-5, with TRBD1 as a possible D gene (5 bases). V lost 4 bases and J 4 bases, leaving 9 bases between the germline ends. CDR3 length: 13 amino acids. Germline V gene lookup returns CDR1 SGDLS and CDR2 YYNGEE. The chain's CDR3 is CASSPTGNQPQHF. In DNA, the CDR3 is TGTGCCAGCAGCCCCACAGGTAATCAGCCCCAGCATTTT.

The chain links TRBV6-6 to TRBJ1-6; 10 nucleotides agree with TRBD1. The CDR3 is made up of 15 amino acids. Germline CDR1 and CDR2: MNHNY and SVGAGI (reference sequence). V shed 6 bases, J shed 9 bases, and the junction held 8 bases outside the gene matches. This chain's CDR3 is CASRNAGTGASPLHF. CDR3 DNA sequence: TGTGCCAGCAGAAATGCCGGGACAGGGGCTTCACCCCTCCACTTT.

The chain uses TRBV6-6 and TRBJ2-3, with 8 bases matching TRBD2. The junction had 3 bases not matched to a gene; V was cut back by 6 bases and J by 4 bases. Germline CDR1 reads MNHNY; CDR2 reads SVGAGI (reference sequence). This CDR3 spans 13 amino acids. The CDR3 here is CASRELAADTQYF. DNA for the CDR3: TGTGCCAGCAGAGAACTAGCGGCAGATACGCAGTATTTT.

The genes are TRBV5-1 and TRBJ2-3; TRBD1 agrees at 7 bases. In germline, CDR1 is SGHRS, CDR2 YFSETQ. The CDR3 runs 14 residues. J was trimmed by 1 base and V by 4 bases; bases with no gene match: 3. The chain's CDR3 is CASSPRGRTDTQYF. The CDR3, as DNA: TGCGCCAGCAGCCCGAGGGGGCGCACAGATACGCAGTATTTT.

V gene TRBV7-9 combines with J gene TRBJ2-7; 7 nucleotides align to TRBD2. V trimming: 5 bases; J trimming: 3 bases; junction bases outside the gene matches: 4. The germline gives CDR1 SEHNR, CDR2 FQNEAQ (reference sequence). The CDR3 is 13 amino acids. CDR3: CASSSRTSYEQYF. The CDR3 nucleotides read TGTGCCAGCAGCAGTAGGACTAGCTACGAGCAGTACTTC.

This chain links TRBV6-5 with TRBJ1-1; D call uncertain. The CDR3 sequence is 14 residues long. Trimming removed 5 bases from V and 0 bases from J, with 10 bases in between. Germline CDR1 and CDR2: MNHEY and SVGAGI. The CDR3 DNA reads as TGTGCCAGCAGTCCAATTGGGGTGAACACTGAAGCTTTCTTT. Translating gives CASSPIGVNTEAFF.

The V and J genes are TRBV7-3 and TRBJ1-1; TRBD1 matches 8 bases. Per the germline V gene, CDR1 is SGHTA and CDR2 is FQGTGA. This CDR3 has 14 amino acids. Germline trimming cut 5 bases from V and 3 bases from J; bases unmatched to any gene: 5. This CDR3 reads CASSAQGAHTEAFF. DNA for the CDR3: TGTGCCAGCAGCGCTCAGGGGGCCCACACTGAAGCTTTCTTT.

The chain couples TRBV28 to TRBJ2-7; D is ambiguous. Deletions cut 4 bases from V and 4 bases from J, with 11 bases between. The germline CDR1 and CDR2 sequences are MDHEN and SYDVKM. This CDR3 contains 13 residues. CDR3 coding DNA: TGTGCCAGCAGTTCCCAAGCCCCATACGAGCAGTACTTC. This codes for CASSSQAPYEQYF.

The V gene is TRBV30, the J gene TRBJ2-3; D may match TRBD1 or TRBD2 (5 bases each). This CDR3 comprises 13 residues. Trimming left V 4 bases short and J 9 bases short, with 17 bases between. Germline V gene data show CDR1 as GTSNPN and CDR2 as SVGIG (reference sequence). For the CDR3, the DNA is TGTGCCTGGACCGGGACGACGAAAAAGACGCAGTATTTT. Protein: CAWTGTTKKTQYF.

This chain uses TRBV7-8 with TRBJ2-5; D is unresolved. The length of the CDR3 is 10 residues. Trimming left V 7 bases short and J 4 bases short, with 4 bases between. The germline gives CDR1 SGHVS, CDR2 FQNEAQ. The CDR3 loop reads CASTGETQYF. CDR3 coding DNA: TGTGCCAGCACCGGAGAGACCCAGTACTTC.

The chain uses TRBV5-1 and TRBJ1-3; D is unclear. Germline V CDR1 and CDR2: SGHRS, YFSETQ. The CDR3 extends over 14 amino acids. V lost 4 bases and J lost 3, with 11 bases in between. The CDR3 reads CASSPTPGGNTIYF. The CDR3 DNA follows: TGCGCCAGCAGCCCAACTCCGGGTGGAAACACCATATATTTT.

In nucleotides, the CDR3 is TGCAGCGCCGAGGGCGTGGGCACTGAAGCTTTCTTT. The encoded protein is CSAEGVGTEAFF. The chain has TRBV29-1 and TRBJ1-1, with D hard to call. This CDR3 has 12 amino acids. Looked up from germline, CDR1 is SQVTM and CDR2 is ANQGSEA. The V end was cut by 7 bases, the J end by 4 bases, with 13 bases between.

The chain links TRBV19 to TRBJ1-1; tentatively, D is TRBD1 (6 bases). The V gene lost 4 bases and the J gene lost 1 base, with 7 bases spanning the gap. CDR1 and CDR2 from the germline V gene are LNHDA and SQIVND (reference sequence). The CDR3 spans 13 residues. The CDR3 region is CASSNRANTEAFF. The DNA of the CDR3 is TGTGCCAGTAGTAACAGGGCGAACACTGAAGCTTTCTTT.

The rearrangement joins TRBV19 to TRBJ2-2; D might be TRBD2 (5 bases). Trimming stripped 3 bases from V and 4 bases from J, with 9 bases between. The CDR3 spans 14 residues. Germline V CDR1 and CDR2: LNHDA, SQIVND (reference sequence). CDR3 sequence (DNA): TGTGCCAGTAGTATCGGGGTAACCACCGGGGAGCTGTTTTTT. It yields the protein CASSIGVTTGELFF.

The chain carries TRBV11-2 and TRBJ2-2; D not resolved. The ends were cut back, 5 bases at V and 4 bases at J, with 17 bases in the middle. Germline values: CDR1 SGHAT, CDR2 FQNNGV. The CDR3 is made up of 16 amino acids. CDR3: CASSRKRLNGTGELFF. As DNA, the CDR3 is TGTGCCAGCAGCCGAAAGCGCCTCAACGGCACCGGGGAGCTGTTTTTT.

A single count supports this clone. The chain is built from TRBV30 and TRBJ1-3; D is unresolved. Between the trimmed V and J ends, which lost 0 bases and 6 bases, there was a span of 9 bases. The CDR3 spans 13 residues. The V gene's germline CDR1 is GTSNPN and CDR2 SVGIG (reference sequence). DNA of the CDR3: TGTGCCTGGAGTGTAGCCAATGAAAACACCATATATTTT. It yields the protein CAWSVANENTIYF.

V is TRBV4-1 and J is TRBJ2-7; 8 bases map to TRBD1. Germline V gives CDR1 MGHRA, CDR2 YSYEKL. The V gene end was trimmed by 4 bases and the J gene end by 7 bases; junction bases not matched to a gene: 12. CDR3 length equals 15 residues. CDR3 in amino acids: CASSPGQGPTKEQYF. The CDR3 DNA sequence: TGCGCCAGCAGCCCCGGACAGGGCCCCACGAAAGAGCAGTACTTC.

The chain is built from TRBV28 and TRBJ2-4, with 8 positions matching TRBD1. The germline gives CDR1 MDHEN, CDR2 SYDVKM. The CDR3 runs to 16 residues. V lost 3 bases, J lost 1 base, and 5 bases stayed unmatched. The CDR3 is CASSLRYRGAKNIQYF. For the CDR3, the DNA is TGTGCCAGCAGTTTGAGGTACAGGGGGGCCAAAAACATTCAGTACTTC.

This rearrangement joins TRBV4-2 to TRBJ1-1; possibly TRBD1 for D (5 bases). V was trimmed by 1 base and J by 0 bases, leaving 15 bases between them. Germline lookup yields CDR1 LGHNA and CDR2 YNFKEQ. This CDR3 contains 17 residues. The CDR3 reads CASSQGKRTGLNTEAFF. CDR3 nucleotide sequence: TGTGCCAGCAGCCAAGGAAAGCGAACAGGCTTGAACACTGAAGCTTTCTTT.

The CDR3 DNA reads TGTGCCAGCAGTGTTCTCGGAAACACTGAAGCTTTCTTT. Amino acids: CASSVLGNTEAFF. V gene TRBV2 combines with J gene TRBJ1-1; unclear D gene. Trimming cost V 4 bases and J 2 bases, with 8 bases left between them. This CDR3 has 13 amino acids. Germline assignment: CDR1 SNHLY and CDR2 FYNNEI.

The chain recombines TRBV5-6 with TRBJ2-7, with 8 bases that match TRBD2. In germline, CDR1 is SGHDT, CDR2 YYEEEE. V shed 1 base, J shed 3 bases, and the junction held 6 bases outside the gene matches. The CDR3 covers 15 residues. The CDR3 coding sequence is TGTGCCAGCAGCTTGAGCGGGGGCCTTCTCTACGAGCAGTACTTC. The encoded protein is CASSLSGGLLYEQYF.

V gene TRBV13 combines with J gene TRBJ2-5; D is undetermined. The J call could be wrong; TRBJ2-7 is a better fit for the DNA end. The germline gives CDR1 PRHDT, CDR2 FYEKMQ (reference sequence). The CDR3 loop spans 12 amino acids. The CDR3 DNA is TGTGCCAGCAGCTGGGCGGTCAACGAGCAGTACTTC. As protein: CASSWAVNEQYF.

This clone came up a few times. CDR3 DNA sequence: TGTGCCAGCAGCTTTGCTATAACACAGGCCCCGAACACTGAAGCTTTCTTT. Translation gives CASSFAITQAPNTEAFF. This rearrangement joins TRBV5-5 to TRBJ1-1; a possible D gene is TRBD1 (5 bases). The CDR3 runs 17 residues. V was pared by 2 bases and J by 1 base, with 18 bases between. From germline, CDR1 is SGHKS and CDR2 YYEKEE (reference sequence).

The chain links TRBV11-2 to TRBJ2-1; D unclear. Germline V CDR1 and CDR2: SGHAT, FQNNGV. This CDR3 contains 14 residues. V lost 3 bases to trimming and J lost 6 bases, with 12 bases between them. In DNA, the CDR3 is TGTGCCAGCAGCTTGGGTTTGGGCGGCAATGAGCAGTTCTTC. Translated, it gives CASSLGLGGNEQFF.

The chain is built from TRBV4-3 and TRBJ2-6; D gene unclear. Germline CDR1 reads LGHNA; CDR2 reads YSLEER. This CDR3 region has 12 residues. Trimming shortened V by 5 bases and J by 5 bases, and 4 bases separated the two germline ends. The CDR3 spells CASSSRANVLTF. The DNA of the CDR3 is TGCGCCAGCAGCTCCCGGGCCAACGTCCTGACTTTC.

This chain connects TRBV11-3 to TRBJ1-3; 7 bases are shared with TRBD1. The CDR3 spans 14 residues. The trim removed 5 bases at V and 1 base at J, leaving 2 bases unmatched. Germline CDR1 is SGHNT and CDR2 is YENEEA. The CDR3 DNA sequence: TGTGCCAGCAGCACCAGGGGGTCTGGAAACACCATATATTTT. The encoded protein is CASSTRGSGNTIYF.

This chain uses TRBV6-1 with TRBJ1-4; TRBD1 might be the D (5 bases). V lost 4 bases to trimming and J lost 4 bases, with 13 bases between them. Germline V gene data show CDR1 as MNHNS and CDR2 as SASEGT. The CDR3 has 15 amino acids. CDR3: CASSGGRGVNEKLFF. For the CDR3, the DNA is TGTGCCAGCAGTGGGGGCCGGGGGGTTAATGAAAAACTGTTTTTT.

This sequence joins TRBV6-1 and TRBJ2-3; no reliable D call. The CDR3 contains 15 residues. Trimming shortened V by 3 bases and J by 7 bases, and 17 bases separated the two germline ends. The germline V gene encodes CDR1 MNHNS and CDR2 SASEGT. CDR3 DNA sequence: TGTGCCAGCAGTGACCTCAGCGAGGTCCGGCATACGCAGTATTTT. Amino acids: CASSDLSEVRHTQYF.